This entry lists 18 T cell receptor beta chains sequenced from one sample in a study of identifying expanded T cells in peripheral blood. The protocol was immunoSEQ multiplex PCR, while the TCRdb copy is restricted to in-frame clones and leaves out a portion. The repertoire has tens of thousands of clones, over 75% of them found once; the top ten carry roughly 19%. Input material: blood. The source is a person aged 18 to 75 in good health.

Written as DNA, the CDR3 is TGCGCCAGCAGCTCGGCTGGAGGACCTAATGAAAAACTGTTTTTT. Translating it yields CASSSAGGPNEKLFF. The chain has TRBV5-1 and TRBJ1-4, with D unresolved. Germline assignment: CDR1 SGHRS and CDR2 YFSETQ. The CDR3 spans 15 residues. V gave up 3 bases and J gave up 3 bases, with 12 bases separating them.

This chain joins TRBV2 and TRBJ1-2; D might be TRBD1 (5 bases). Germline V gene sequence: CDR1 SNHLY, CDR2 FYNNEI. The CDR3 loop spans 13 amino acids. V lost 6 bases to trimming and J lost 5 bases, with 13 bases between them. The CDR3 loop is CASSVDRFYGYTF. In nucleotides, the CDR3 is TGTGCCAGCAGCGTCGACAGATTTTATGGCTACACCTTC.

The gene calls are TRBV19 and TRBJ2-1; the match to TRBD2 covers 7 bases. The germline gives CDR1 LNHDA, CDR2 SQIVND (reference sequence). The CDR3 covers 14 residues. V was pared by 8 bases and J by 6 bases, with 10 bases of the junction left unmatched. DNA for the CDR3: TGTGCCAGTGGGCGGGGGATGAACGGCAATGAGCAGTTCTTC. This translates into CASGRGMNGNEQFF.

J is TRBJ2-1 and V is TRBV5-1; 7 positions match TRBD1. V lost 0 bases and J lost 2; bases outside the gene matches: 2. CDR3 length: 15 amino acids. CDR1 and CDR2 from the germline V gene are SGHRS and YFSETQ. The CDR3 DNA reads TGCGCCAGCAGCTTGGCTCAGGGGGCCTACAATGAGCAGTTCTTC. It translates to CASSLAQGAYNEQFF.

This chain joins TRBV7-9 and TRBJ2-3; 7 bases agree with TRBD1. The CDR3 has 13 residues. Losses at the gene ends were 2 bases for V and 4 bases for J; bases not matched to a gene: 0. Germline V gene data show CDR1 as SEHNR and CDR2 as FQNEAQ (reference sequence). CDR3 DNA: TGTGCCAGCAGCTTAACAGGGGCAGATACGCAGTATTTT. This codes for CASSLTGADTQYF.

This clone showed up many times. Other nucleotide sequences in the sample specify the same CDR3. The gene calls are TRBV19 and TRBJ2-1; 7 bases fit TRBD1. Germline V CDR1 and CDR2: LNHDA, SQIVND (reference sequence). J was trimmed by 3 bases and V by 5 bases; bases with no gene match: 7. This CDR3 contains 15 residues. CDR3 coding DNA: TGTGCCAGTAGTCCCCGACAGGGTGGCTACAATGAGCAGTTCTTC. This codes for CASSPRQGGYNEQFF.

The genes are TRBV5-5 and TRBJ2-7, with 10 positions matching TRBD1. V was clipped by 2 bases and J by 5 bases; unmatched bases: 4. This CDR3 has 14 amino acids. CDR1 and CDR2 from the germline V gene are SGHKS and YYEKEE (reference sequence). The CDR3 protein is CASSLWDRGHEQYF. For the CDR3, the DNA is TGTGCCAGCAGCTTATGGGACAGGGGTCACGAGCAGTACTTC.

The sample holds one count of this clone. CDR3 DNA: TGTGCCAGCAGCTTTGCAGGGGAAGAGACCCAGTACTTC. Translated: CASSFAGEETQYF. V and J are TRBV11-3 and TRBJ2-5; maybe TRBD1 (6 bases). Germline V lookup: CDR1 SGHNT, CDR2 YENEEA. This CDR3 is built from 13 residues. Trimming removed 3 bases at V and 3 bases at J, with 8 bases between.

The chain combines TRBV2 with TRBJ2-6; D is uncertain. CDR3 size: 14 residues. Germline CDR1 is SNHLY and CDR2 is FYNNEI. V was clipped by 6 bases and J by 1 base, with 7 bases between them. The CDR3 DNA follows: TGTGCCAGCAGCGGCAAGTCTGGGGCCAACGTCCTGACTTTC. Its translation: CASSGKSGANVLTF.

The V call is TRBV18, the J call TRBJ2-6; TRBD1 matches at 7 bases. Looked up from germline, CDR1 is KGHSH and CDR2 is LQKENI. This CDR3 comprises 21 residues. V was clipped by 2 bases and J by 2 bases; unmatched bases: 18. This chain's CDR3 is CASSPTRTQDRKYTGANVLTF. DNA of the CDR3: TGTGCCAGCTCACCAACACGTACCCAGGACAGGAAATACACTGGGGCCAACGTCCTGACTTTC.

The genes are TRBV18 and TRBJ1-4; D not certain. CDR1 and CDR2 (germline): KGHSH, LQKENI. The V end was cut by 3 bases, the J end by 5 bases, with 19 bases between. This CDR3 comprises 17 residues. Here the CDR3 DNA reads TGTGCCAGCTCACCGCTTGAACCCGTGGCCAGCAATGAAAAACTGTTTTTT. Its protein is CASSPLEPVASNEKLFF.

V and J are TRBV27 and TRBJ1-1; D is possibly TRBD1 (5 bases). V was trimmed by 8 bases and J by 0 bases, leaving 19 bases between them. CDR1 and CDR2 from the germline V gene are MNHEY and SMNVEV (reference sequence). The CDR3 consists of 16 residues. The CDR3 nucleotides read TGTGCCAGCTCCACCGACGGGGGGGTACTGAACACTGAAGCTTTCTTT. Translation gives CASSTDGGVLNTEAFF.

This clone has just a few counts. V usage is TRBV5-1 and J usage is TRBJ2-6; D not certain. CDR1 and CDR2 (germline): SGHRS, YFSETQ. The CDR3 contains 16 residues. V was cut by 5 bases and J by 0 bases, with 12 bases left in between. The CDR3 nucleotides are TGCGCCAGCAGACCACCAACCTTCTCTGGGGCCAACGTCCTGACTTTC. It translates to CASRPPTFSGANVLTF.

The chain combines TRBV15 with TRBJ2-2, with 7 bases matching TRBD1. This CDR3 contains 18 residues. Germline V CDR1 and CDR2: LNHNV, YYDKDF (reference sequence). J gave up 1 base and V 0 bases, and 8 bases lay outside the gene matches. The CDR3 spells CATSRDSPRTGNTGELFF. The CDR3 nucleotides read TGTGCCACCAGCAGAGATAGCCCCCGGACAGGGAACACCGGGGAGCTGTTTTTT.

The CDR3 region is CASSPHENTEAFF. The CDR3 bases are TGTGCCAGCAGTCCCCACGAGAACACTGAAGCTTTCTTT. This sequence joins TRBV28 and TRBJ1-1; unclear D gene. The V end lost 5 bases, the J end lost 1 base, and 8 bases lay between the germline ends. CDR1 is MDHEN, CDR2 SYDVKM, per germline. The CDR3 has 13 amino acids.

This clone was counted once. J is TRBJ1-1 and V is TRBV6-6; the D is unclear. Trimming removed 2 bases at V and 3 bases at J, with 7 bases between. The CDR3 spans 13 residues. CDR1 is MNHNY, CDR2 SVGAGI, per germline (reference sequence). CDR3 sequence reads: CASSYTAYTEAFF. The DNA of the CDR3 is TGTGCCAGCAGTTACACGGCGTACACTGAAGCTTTCTTT.

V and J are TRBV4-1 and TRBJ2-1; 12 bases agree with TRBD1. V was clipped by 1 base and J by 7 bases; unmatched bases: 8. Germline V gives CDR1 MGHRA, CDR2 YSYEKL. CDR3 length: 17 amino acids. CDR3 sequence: CASSQGPGTGGPNEQFF. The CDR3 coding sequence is TGCGCCAGCAGCCAAGGCCCTGGGACAGGGGGCCCGAATGAGCAGTTCTTC.

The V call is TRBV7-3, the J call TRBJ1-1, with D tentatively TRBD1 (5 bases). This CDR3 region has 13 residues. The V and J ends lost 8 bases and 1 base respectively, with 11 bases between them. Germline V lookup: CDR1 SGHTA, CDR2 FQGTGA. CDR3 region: CASSSGPNTEAFF. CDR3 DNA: TGTGCCAGCTCCTCGGGGCCGAACACTGAAGCTTTCTTT.